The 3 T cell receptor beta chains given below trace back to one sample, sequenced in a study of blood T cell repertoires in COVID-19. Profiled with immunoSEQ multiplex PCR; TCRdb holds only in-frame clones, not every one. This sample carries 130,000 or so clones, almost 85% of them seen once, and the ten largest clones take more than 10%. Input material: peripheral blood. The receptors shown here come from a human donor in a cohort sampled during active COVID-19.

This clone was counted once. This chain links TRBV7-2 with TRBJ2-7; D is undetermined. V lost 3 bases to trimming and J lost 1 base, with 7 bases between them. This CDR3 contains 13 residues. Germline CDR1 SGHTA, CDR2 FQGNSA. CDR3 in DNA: TGTGCCAGCAGCTTCCAGGCGTCCTACGAGCAGTACTTC. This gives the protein CASSFQASYEQYF.

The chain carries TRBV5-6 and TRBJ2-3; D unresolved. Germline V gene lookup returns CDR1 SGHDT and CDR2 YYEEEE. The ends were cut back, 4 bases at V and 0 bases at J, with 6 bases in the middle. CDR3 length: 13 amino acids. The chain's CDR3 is CASSPGSTDTQYF. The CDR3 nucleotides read TGTGCCAGCAGCCCAGGAAGCACAGATACGCAGTATTTT. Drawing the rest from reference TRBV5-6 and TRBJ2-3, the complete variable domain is DAGVTQSPTHLIKTRGQQVTLRCSPKSGHDTVSWYQQALGQGPQFIFQYYEEEERQRGNFPDRFSGHQFPNYSSELNVNALLLGDSALYLCASSPGSTDTQYFGPGTRLTVL.

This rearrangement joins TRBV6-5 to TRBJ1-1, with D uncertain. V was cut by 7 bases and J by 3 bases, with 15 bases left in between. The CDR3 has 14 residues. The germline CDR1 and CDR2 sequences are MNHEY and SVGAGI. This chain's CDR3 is CASIRRIGDTEAFF. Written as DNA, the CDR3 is TGTGCCAGCATTAGGAGGATTGGAGACACTGAAGCTTTCTTT.